This TCR beta chain was sequenced for a study of CD4 T cells in relation to SARS-CoV-2 and coronaviruses. The unexposed donors gave CD4+ T cells in about 2011-2018, prior to COVID-19. Cryopreserved PBMCs were CD4-enriched, then split into naive and memory cells. The table came from immunoSEQ multiplex PCR; TCRdb's copy has only in-frame clones and leaves some out. The table shows tens of thousands of clones, with less than 95% occurring only once. CDR3 length: 16 amino acids. Germline CDR1 MNHEY, CDR2 SMNVEV (reference sequence). V shed 4 bases, J shed 4 bases, and the junction held 6 bases outside the gene matches.

This receptor was identified in a human donor in good health. V is TRBV27 and J is TRBJ2-1; 11 nucleotides align to TRBD2. Sequenced sample: naive CD4+ T cells from PBMCs. Specified subset: naive CD4+ T cells isolated by negative enrichment. The CDR3 loop reads CASSYTGTSGYNEQFF. The CDR3 DNA reads TGTGCCAGCAGTTATACCGGGACTAGCGGTTACAATGAGCAGTTCTTC.